This T cell receptor beta chain was recorded in a study of shared clonotypes between healthy human individuals. For the study at large: Per donor, three plates held CD4 naive cells, three held CD4 memory, two held CD8 naive and one held CD8 memory.

This clone has ten or more counts. Its antigen is unknown. Overall study results and limits: It was observed that roughly 4.8% of naive CD4 clonotypes were shared across a handful of donors.

Per the germline V gene, CDR1 is MNHNY and CDR2 is SVGAGI (reference sequence). V lost 7 bases and J 7 bases, leaving 13 bases between the germline ends. The CDR3 sequence is 12 residues long. Deep was the level used in running the assay. Authors' data handling: As immunoSEQ supplied junction-only sequences (without quality scores), filtering differed. Some clones are missing from TCRdb's copy, which holds only in-frame ones; the method was immunoSEQ multiplex PCR. That table gives V, J and clone size, and the DNA gave D and trimming. This table has about 960,000 clones, more than 75% appearing once. What was sequenced was memory CD4+ T cells sorted from blood. Indicated subset: CD45RA-negative fraction. The chain links TRBV6-6 to TRBJ1-2; D ambiguous. This TCR came from a man aged 18 to 29 in good health. In DNA form, the CDR3 reads TGTGCCAGCACGTCGAGTAACGGTGGCTACACCTTC. Its translation is CASTSSNGGYTF.